This TCR beta chain was recovered during a study of blood T cell repertoires in COVID-19 (dated by TCRdb to 2019 to 2021). As for the study more broadly: Samples from collaborators originated in the United States, Italy and Spain and spanned both the acute and convalescent phases of COVID-19. A de-identified subject ID, COVID-19 status, age in years and sex were almost always included in the sample metadata. The repertoires were released in a freely available public database intended as a resource for research on the immune response to SARS-CoV-2. Deeply sampled blood TCRbeta repertoires from subjects exposed to, actively infected with, or recovered from COVID-19 were included in the dataset. Samples were obtained from the ongoing ImmuneRACE study (first 160 participants) and from some 1,200 subjects provided by 6 global collaborators. The material from the prospective study consisted of cDNA or gDNA derived from T cells, B-cell-depleted T cells, or PBMCs. Where available, HLA class I and class II types were obtained from metadata supplied by the sample provider rather than from assay-based typing.

The study at large found these results: How much clinical and demographic metadata was included differed by source and by participant, and the metadata was provided uncurated.

Enrolling through a virtual design, the prospective study's participants ranged in age from roughly 18 to 90 years and lived across roughly 23 United States geographic areas. To assign participants to cohorts, the prospective study relied on clinical history that participants themselves reported in a screening survey and a study questionnaire. Recovered participants in ImmuneRACE Cohort 3 were defined as having two consecutive negative NP/OP PCR tests, clearance from a healthcare professional, or resolution of symptoms. In the prospective study, whole blood, serum and a nasopharyngeal or oropharyngeal swab were collected from each participant by mobile phlebotomists. Additional blood draws and questionnaires over a 2-month period could optionally be provided by prospective study participants. Blood samples from the prospective study were shipped frozen or at room temperature prior to DNA extraction.

TCRbeta CDR3 regions were amplified from genomic DNA using the immunoSEQ Assay, a bias-controlled multiplex PCR. Concerning the study's data processing: Nucleated cell counts per sample were estimated from amplification of reference gene primers within the assay. Sequence reads were collapsed and filtered to measure the absolute abundance of every unique TCRbeta CDR3 rearrangement. For each sample, productive Simpson clonality was calculated as the square root of Simpson's diversity index across productive rearrangements. Held by TCRdb, this immuneACCESS table contains in-frame sequences only and omits some clones. Under half of the omission traces to an unresolved V gene where checked; the cause of the rest is unknown. From that table come the V and J calls and clone size; the DNA was used to work out D and trimming. For this sample there are 350,000 to 400,000 clones; around 89% appear just once. The top ten hold over 0.95% of the sample.

The CDR3 runs 12 residues from the cysteine to the phenylalanine. Only CDR3 DNA remains: 36 bases, in frame from the first base. A distance of 12 bases separates the germline ends of V and J, which lose 11 bases and 5 bases respectively. Based on the germline V gene (reference sequence), the CDR1 and CDR2 sequences are SEHNR and FQNEAQ. Regarding this clone: No cognate antigen has been identified for it. Base-call qualities are not available, and no considerably larger clone is one nucleotide away.

This TCR came from a young man who had recovered from COVID-19. Sequenced input: PBMCs or T cells enriched from blood (not recorded which). This sequence uses TRBV7-9 and TRBJ2-2; the D gene is possibly TRBD2, with 5 bases matching. CDR3 reads: CAVGRGTGELFF. The DNA sequence is given as TGTGCCGTAGGGAGAGGAACCGGGGAGCTGTTTTTT.